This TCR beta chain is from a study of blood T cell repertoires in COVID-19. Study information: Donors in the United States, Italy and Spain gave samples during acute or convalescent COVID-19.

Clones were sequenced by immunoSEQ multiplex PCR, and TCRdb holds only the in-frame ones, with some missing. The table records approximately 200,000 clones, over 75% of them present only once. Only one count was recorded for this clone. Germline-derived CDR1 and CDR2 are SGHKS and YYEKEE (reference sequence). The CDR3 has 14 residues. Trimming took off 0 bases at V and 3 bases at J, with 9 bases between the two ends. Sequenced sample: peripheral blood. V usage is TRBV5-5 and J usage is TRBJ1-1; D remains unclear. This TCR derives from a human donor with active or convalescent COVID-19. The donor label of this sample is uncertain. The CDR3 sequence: CASSLEHSYTEAFF. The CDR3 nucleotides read TGTGCCAGCAGCTTGGAGCACAGCTACACTGAAGCTTTCTTT. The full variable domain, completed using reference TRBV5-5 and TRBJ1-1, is DAGVTQSPTHLIKTRGQQVTLRCSPISGHKSVSWYQQVLGQGPQFIFQYYEKEERGRGNFPDRFSARQFPNYSSELNVNALLLGDSALYLCASSLEHSYTEAFFGQGTRLTVV.